This is a list of T cell receptor beta chains from one sample in a study of blood T cell repertoires in COVID-19. Assay: immunoSEQ multiplex PCR; the TCRdb copy retains only in-frame clones and omits some. In the table there are 250,000 to 400,000 clones, about nine tenths of which are singletons. Sequenced material: peripheral blood. The receptors stem from a woman in her thirties with COVID-19, enrolled during active disease. CDR3s leave out the opening cysteine and the closing phenylalanine or tryptophan. D genes are given only for firm matches. Size is omitted from some rows. Given values are once, few, many or a class for expanded clones.

V	J	D	size	CDR3
TRBV12-3/TRBV12-4	TRBJ2-5	TRBD2	once	ASSRTSGETQY
TRBV5-4	TRBJ2-1	TRBD2	NA	ASSLEGGRDLGNEQF
TRBV7-2	TRBJ2-2	NA	NA	ASSLYRNTGELF
TRBV11-2	TRBJ1-1	NA	NA	ASSLTLSTEAF
TRBV10-3	TRBJ2-7	NA	NA	AISMSTYEQY
TRBV28	TRBJ2-5	TRBD1	NA	ASSPTGKQETQY
TRBV15	TRBJ1-5	NA	NA	ATSRATGMGQPQH
TRBV19	TRBJ1-6	TRBD1	NA	ASKTAGDRENSPLH
TRBV27	TRBJ1-2	TRBD1	NA	ASSERTGGNYGYT
TRBV5-1	TRBJ2-3	NA	NA	ASSSSTDTQY
TRBV7-3	TRBJ1-2	TRBD1	NA	ASSFSGTGGYT
TRBV7-2	TRBJ2-1	TRBD2	once	ASSLAFETSGYNEQF
TRBV12-3/TRBV12-4	TRBJ2-7	NA	NA	ASSQAYEQY
TRBV5-8	TRBJ1-4	NA	NA	ASRPRRGKGLEKLF
TRBV6-5	TRBJ2-5	TRBD2	NA	ASMTSGKAQY
TRBV3-1/TRBV3-2	TRBJ1-6	NA	NA	ASSQGVSGSPLH
TRBV2	TRBJ2-7	NA	NA	ASSEYTRGQY
TRBV29-1	TRBJ1-2	NA	NA	SVTGHLTTNYGYT
TRBV18	TRBJ1-2	NA	NA	ASSTGTIGRDYGYT
TRBV27	TRBJ1-2	NA	NA	ASSFGGGYGYT
TRBV30	TRBJ1-5	NA	NA	AWRQGTSNQPQH
TRBV29-1	TRBJ2-2	TRBD2	NA	SGGTSGRTGELF